This T cell receptor beta chain was identified in a study of blood T cell repertoires in COVID-19. For the study at large: Samples taken during acute and convalescent COVID-19 were collected in the United States, Italy and Spain. The analysed material was cDNA or gDNA that came from T cells, B-cell-depleted T cells, or PBMCs.

The CDR3 runs to 16 residues. With V trimmed by 5 bases and J by 7 bases, 16 bases remained unmatched. Germline loops: CDR1 SGHVS, CDR2 FNYEAQ. Study processing details: Nucleated cell number was recorded as an estimate derived from reference gene primer amplification. Sequencing was performed with immunoSEQ multiplex PCR; in TCRdb, only in-frame clones are kept and a portion is missing. The V and J calls and clone size were taken over from that table, and D and trimming were inferred from the DNA. The data show approximately 210,000 clones, with roughly 94% seen just once and 0.76% held by the top ten.

The gene calls are TRBV7-6 and TRBJ2-5, with TRBD1 matching over 7 bases. This receptor was identified in a man younger than 40 with COVID-19, enrolled during active disease. The sample taken for sequencing was peripheral blood. CDR3 bases: TGTGCCAGCAGCCCTACCATACCGGGGACAGAGGTGACCCAGTACTTC. Amino acid sequence: CASSPTIPGTEVTQYF.